These T cell receptor beta chains were read from a single sample in a study of blood T cell repertoires in COVID-19. Only in-frame clones appear in the TCRdb table, and some are missing; sequencing was by immunoSEQ multiplex PCR. The sample yields roughly 220,000 clones, 84% seen once. Sequencing was done on a sample of PBMCs or T cells enriched from blood (not recorded which). These receptors came from a middle-aged woman who had recovered from COVID-19. CDR3s include the opening cysteine and the closing phenylalanine or tryptophan. The order of the fields is D gene, V gene, clone size, J gene, CDR3 protein, CDR3 DNA. A D gene is named only where the DNA matches it firmly. Rows give clone size only sometimes, using once, few, many, or a class for an expanded clone.

>NA|TRBV5-4|NA|TRBJ2-6
CASSFSGVGANVLTF
TGTGCCAGCAGCTTTTCGGGGGTCGGGGCCAACGTCCTGACTTTC
>TRBD2|TRBV28|NA|TRBJ2-2
CAASGKLYTGELFF
TGTGCTGCTAGCGGCAAGCTTTACACCGGGGAGCTGTTTTTT
>TRBD1|TRBV2|NA|TRBJ2-1
CASSVDRTGDYNEQFF
TGTGCCAGCAGTGTTGACCGGACAGGGGACTACAATGAGCAGTTCTTC
>NA|TRBV29-1|NA|TRBJ1-1
CSVQVGAKAEAFF
TGCAGCGTCCAAGTAGGGGCTAAAGCTGAAGCTTTCTTT
>NA|TRBV28|NA|TRBJ1-5
CASSSSQGNGPQHF
TGTGCCAGCAGTTCTTCTCAGGGGAATGGGCCCCAGCATTTT
>TRBD1|TRBV28|NA|TRBJ1-4
CASSLTGTEDEKLFF
TGTGCCAGCAGTCTAACCGGGACAGAGGATGAAAAACTGTTTTTT
>TRBD2|TRBV6-5|NA|TRBJ2-3
CASTTSGNGDTQYF
TGTGCCAGCACAACTAGCGGGAATGGAGATACGCAGTATTTT
>TRBD2|TRBV5-1|NA|TRBJ2-3
CASSYRPTSGSTDTQYF
TGCGCCAGCAGCTACAGGCCTACTAGCGGAAGCACAGATACGCAGTATTTT
>NA|TRBV19|NA|TRBJ1-5
CASKVLRRGLNQPQHF
TGTGCCAGTAAAGTGCTCCGACGGGGACTCAATCAGCCCCAGCATTTT
>TRBD1|TRBV28|NA|TRBJ1-2
CASGQGVYGYTF
TGTGCCAGTGGACAGGGAGTCTATGGCTACACCTTC
>TRBD1|TRBV10-2|many|TRBJ1-1
CASRNRGGDTEAFF
TGCGCCAGCAGGAACAGGGGGGGTGACACTGAAGCTTTCTTT
>NA|TRBV19|NA|TRBJ1-1
CASTQTALNTEAFF
TGTGCCAGTACCCAGACAGCCTTGAACACTGAAGCTTTCTTT
>TRBD1|TRBV11-2|NA|TRBJ2-6
CASSWGWAGGRGANVLTF
TGTGCCAGCAGCTGGGGATGGGCAGGGGGAAGGGGGGCCAACGTCCTGACTTTC
>TRBD2|TRBV3-1/TRBV3-2|NA|TRBJ2-5
CASRPGLGETQYF
TGTGCCAGCAGACCCGGACTAGGAGAGACCCAGTACTTC
>NA|TRBV5-1|NA|TRBJ2-2
CASSLLGGGGGELFF
TGCGCCAGCAGCTTGTTGGGTGGCGGTGGCGGGGAGCTGTTTTTT
>NA|TRBV4-3|NA|TRBJ1-2
CASSQILAGSYGYTF
TGCGCCAGCAGCCAAATCTTAGCAGGGTCTTATGGCTACACCTTC
>NA|TRBV28|NA|TRBJ1-2
CASSMDSNYGYTF
TGTGCCAGCAGCATGGACAGCAACTATGGCTACACCTTC
>NA|TRBV28|NA|TRBJ1-6
CASSPVLNSPLHF
TGTGCCAGCAGTCCGGTTCTCAATTCACCCCTCCACTTT
>TRBD2|TRBV19|few|TRBJ2-1
CASSPLNWGLAGNNEQFF
TGTGCCAGTAGTCCATTAAACTGGGGACTAGCGGGAAACAATGAGCAGTTCTTC
>TRBD1|TRBV28|NA|TRBJ2-5
CASSFATGEETQYF
TGTGCCAGCAGTTTCGCGACAGGGGAAGAGACCCAGTACTTC
>NA|TRBV2|NA|TRBJ1-3
CASTSSQGRGNTIYF
TGTGCCAGCACCTCCTCCCAGGGGCGTGGAAACACCATATATTTT
>TRBD1|TRBV28|NA|TRBJ2-4
CASSLDRGHGNIQYF
TGTGCCAGCAGTTTGGACAGGGGGCACGGAAACATTCAGTACTTC
>NA|TRBV27|NA|TRBJ2-7
CASSPNRDTLYEQYF
TGTGCCAGCAGCCCGAACCGGGACACCCTCTACGAGCAGTACTTC
>NA|TRBV5-1|NA|TRBJ2-3
CASSLVARSYTDTQYF
TGCGCCAGCAGCTTGGTTGCTAGGTCATACACAGATACGCAGTATTTT
>NA|TRBV19|NA|TRBJ1-2
CASSSPNSPRLGSNYGYTF
TGTGCCAGTAGTAGTCCCAATAGCCCCAGGCTCGGGAGTAACTATGGCTACACCTTC
>TRBD1|TRBV30|NA|TRBJ1-1
CAWSGDRRNTEAFF
TGTGCCTGGAGTGGGGACAGAAGAAACACTGAAGCTTTCTTT
>NA|TRBV24-1|NA|TRBJ2-3
CATSGISGTGTDTQYF
TGTGCCACCAGTGGCATTAGCGGGACAGGCACAGATACGCAGTATTTT
>TRBD2|TRBV5-6|NA|TRBJ2-3
CASSTRLAGSSDTQYF
TGTGCCAGCAGCACCAGACTAGCGGGATCGTCAGATACGCAGTATTTT
>NA|TRBV2|NA|TRBJ1-3
CASSASGNTIYF
TGTGCCAGCAGTGCAAGCGGAAACACCATATATTTT
>TRBD2|TRBV3-1/TRBV3-2|NA|TRBJ2-1
CASSQGAPGLAGSGEQFF
TGTGCCAGCAGCCAAGGGGCCCCGGGACTAGCGGGATCTGGTGAGCAGTTCTTC
>TRBD1|TRBV18|NA|TRBJ1-1
CASSQGTGANTEAFF
TGTGCCAGCTCACAGGGAACAGGGGCGAACACTGAAGCTTTCTTT
>NA|TRBV9|NA|TRBJ1-3
CASSVDGRSGNTIYF
TGTGCCAGCAGCGTAGATGGCCGCTCTGGAAACACCATATATTTT
>NA|TRBV7-6|NA|TRBJ2-2
CASSAAEVTANTGELFF
TGTGCCAGCAGCGCCGCCGAGGTGACGGCGAACACCGGGGAGCTGTTTTTT
>NA|TRBV3-1/TRBV3-2|NA|TRBJ2-1
CATGLSYNEQFF
TGTGCCACCGGACTATCCTACAATGAGCAGTTCTTC
>NA|TRBV20-1|NA|TRBJ1-1
CSASLISAEAFF
TGCAGTGCTAGTCTGATATCGGCTGAAGCTTTCTTT
>TRBD2|TRBV24-1|once|TRBJ2-2
CATSETSVNTGELFF
TGTGCCACCAGTGAGACTAGCGTGAACACCGGGGAGCTGTTTTTT
>TRBD2|TRBV7-9|NA|TRBJ2-7
CASSRWGGGDLGEQYF
TGTGCCAGCAGCCGTTGGGGCGGGGGGGATCTAGGCGAGCAGTACTTC
>TRBD1|TRBV7-6|NA|TRBJ2-1
CASSLNLGDSYNEQFF
TGTGCCAGCAGCTTAAATTTAGGGGACAGCTACAATGAGCAGTTCTTC
>NA|TRBV27|NA|TRBJ2-3
CASSLEVGRGGTDTQYF
TGTGCCAGCAGTTTAGAAGTCGGCAGGGGTGGCACAGATACGCAGTATTTT
>NA|TRBV12-3/TRBV12-4|NA|TRBJ2-1
CASGGGGNEQFF
TGTGCCAGCGGTGGCGGAGGCAATGAGCAGTTCTTC
>NA|TRBV24-1|NA|TRBJ2-1
CATSGRLGLADEQFF
TGTGCCACCAGTGGTAGACTAGGGCTGGCGGATGAGCAGTTCTTC
>NA|TRBV11-2|NA|TRBJ1-5
CASSLGLVQNNQPQHF
TGTGCCAGCAGCTTAGGCCTCGTGCAGAACAATCAGCCCCAGCATTTT
>TRBD1|TRBV11-2|few|TRBJ2-2
CASKEAQGSDTGELFF
TGTGCCAGCAAGGAGGCACAGGGGTCCGACACCGGGGAGCTGTTTTTT
>NA|TRBV19|few|TRBJ1-3
CATQRQAFSGNTIYF
TGTGCCACCCAACGACAGGCCTTCTCTGGAAACACCATATATTTT